This T cell receptor beta chain was identified in a study of cytomegalovirus exposure and HLA in healthy donors. Study results and caveats: The study put 150 or so TCR beta chains on its list as cytomegalovirus-associated.

The PCR employed 60 Vbeta primers together with 13 Jbeta primers. Sequencing was performed with immunoSEQ multiplex PCR; in TCRdb, only in-frame clones are kept and a portion is missing. The profile shows approximately 140,000 clones, around two thirds of them singletons. The donors gave bone marrow, and they were healthy. Of note for this clone: Its antigen is unknown.

The CDR3 runs 21 residues. The V end lost 4 bases, the J end lost 4 bases, and 34 bases lay between the germline ends. This receptor was identified in a woman aged 18 to 35 in good health and CMV-seronegative. The specimen was PBMCs. The chain joins TRBV5-3 to TRBJ2-3; D possibly corresponds to TRBD2 (6 bases). TRBV5-3 is known as an ORF, though its function is uncertain. The CDR3 here is CARSPSRGLWKQGAVSDTQYF. CDR3 in DNA: TGTGCCAGAAGCCCCTCTAGGGGACTCTGGAAACAAGGGGCGGTGTCAGATACGCAGTATTTT.